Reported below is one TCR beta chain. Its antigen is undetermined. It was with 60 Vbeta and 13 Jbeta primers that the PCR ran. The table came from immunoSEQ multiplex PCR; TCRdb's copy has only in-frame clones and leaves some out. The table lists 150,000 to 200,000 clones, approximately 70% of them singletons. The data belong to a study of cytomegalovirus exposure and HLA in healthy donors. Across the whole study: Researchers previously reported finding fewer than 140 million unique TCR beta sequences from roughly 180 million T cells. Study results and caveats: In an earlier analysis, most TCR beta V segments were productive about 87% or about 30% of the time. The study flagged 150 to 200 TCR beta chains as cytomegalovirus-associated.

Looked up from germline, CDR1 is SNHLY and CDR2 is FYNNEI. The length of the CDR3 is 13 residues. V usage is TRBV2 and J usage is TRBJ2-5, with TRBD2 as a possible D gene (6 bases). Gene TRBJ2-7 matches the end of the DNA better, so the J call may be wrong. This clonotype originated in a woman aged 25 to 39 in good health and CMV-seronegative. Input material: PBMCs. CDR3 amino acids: CASSATRLYEQYF. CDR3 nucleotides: TGTGCCAGCAGCGCGACTAGACTATACGAGCAGTACTTC.